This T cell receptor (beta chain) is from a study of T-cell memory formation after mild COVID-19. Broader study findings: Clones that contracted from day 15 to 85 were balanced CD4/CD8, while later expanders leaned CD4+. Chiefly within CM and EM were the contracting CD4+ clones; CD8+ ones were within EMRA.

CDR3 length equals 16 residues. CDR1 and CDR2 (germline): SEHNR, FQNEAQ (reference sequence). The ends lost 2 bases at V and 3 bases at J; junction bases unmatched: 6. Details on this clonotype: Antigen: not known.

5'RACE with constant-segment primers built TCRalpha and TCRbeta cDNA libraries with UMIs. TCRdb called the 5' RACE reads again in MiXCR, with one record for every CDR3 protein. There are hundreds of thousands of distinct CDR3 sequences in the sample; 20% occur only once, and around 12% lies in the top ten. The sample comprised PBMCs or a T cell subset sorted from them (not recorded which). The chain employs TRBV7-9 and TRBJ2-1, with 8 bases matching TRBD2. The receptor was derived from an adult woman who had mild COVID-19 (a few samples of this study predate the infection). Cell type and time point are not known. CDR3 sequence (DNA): TGTGCCAGCAGCTTACGGGAGGGGAAGGGCTACAATGAGCAGTTCTTC. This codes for CASSLREGKGYNEQFF.